A single sample gave rise to the 8 T cell receptor beta chains below, sequenced in a study of cytomegalovirus exposure and HLA in healthy donors. TCRdb's copy holds only in-frame clones and misses some; the assay was immunoSEQ multiplex PCR. There are 100,000 to 150,000 clones in the sample; 89% occur only once, and 2% to 2.5% lies in the top ten. Sequencing input: PBMCs. The receptors stem from a woman between 18 and 29 years old in good health and CMV-seronegative.

The chain links TRBV29-1 to TRBJ1-2; 8 bases are shared with TRBD1. V dropped 7 bases and J dropped 8; count of bases not matched to a gene: 9. The CDR3 consists of 12 residues. Germline V gives CDR1 SQVTM, CDR2 ANQGSEA. In nucleotides, the CDR3 is TGCAGCGGCGACAGGGGAGATGGCGGCTACACCTTC. This encodes CSGDRGDGGYTF.

This clone was observed once. The chain joins TRBV11-3 to TRBJ2-1, with 12 positions matching TRBD2. CDR3 length: 16 residues. Trimming removed 5 bases from V and 3 bases from J; junction bases left unmatched: 5. Looked up from germline, CDR1 is SGHNT and CDR2 is YENEEA. Written as DNA, the CDR3 is TGTGCCAGCAGCCGGAAACTAGCGGGAGGCTACAATGAGCAGTTCTTC. Translation gives CASSRKLAGGYNEQFF.

The rearrangement uses TRBV5-6 and TRBJ2-7; possibly TRBD1 for D (6 bases). V was cut by 2 bases and J by 5 bases, with 14 bases left in between. Germline V CDR1 and CDR2: SGHDT, YYEEEE. This CDR3 is built from 14 residues. The CDR3 region has the DNA TGTGCCAGCAGCTTTGGCAGGGGTGTTCACGAGCAGTACTTC. Translating gives CASSFGRGVHEQYF.

The chain uses TRBV5-4 and TRBJ2-1; the D gene is possibly TRBD1 (5 bases). V gave up 0 bases and J gave up 7 bases, with 14 bases separating them. This CDR3 is built from 15 residues. CDR1 is SGHNT and CDR2 is YYREEE in the germline V gene (reference sequence). In DNA form, the CDR3 reads TGTGCCAGCAGCTTGGATCAGGGTTCAGGTAATGAGCAGTTCTTC. Its protein product is CASSLDQGSGNEQFF. Looking up the rest from reference TRBV5-4 and TRBJ2-1 gives the full variable domain: ETGVTQSPTHLIKTRGQQVTLRCSSQSGHNTVSWYQQALGQGPQFIFQYYREEENGRGNFPPRFSGLQFPNYSSELNVNALELDDSALYLCASSLDQGSGNEQFFGPGTRLTVL.

The chain joins TRBV5-1 to TRBJ2-3; a possible D gene is TRBD2 (6 bases). The V gene lost 4 bases and the J gene lost 2 bases, with 11 bases spanning the gap. Germline values: CDR1 SGHRS, CDR2 YFSETQ. The CDR3 consists of 14 residues. CDR3 DNA sequence: TGCGCCAGCAGCCCGGCGGGGTACACAGATACGCAGTATTTT. Protein product: CASSPAGYTDTQYF.

The chain couples TRBV15 to TRBJ1-5; no clear D. Germline values: CDR1 LNHNV, CDR2 YYDKDF (reference sequence). V was shortened by 0 bases and J by 4 bases, with 10 bases between the two germline ends. The CDR3 consists of 15 residues. The CDR3, as DNA: TGTGCCACCAGCAGAGAACAAATAAATAATCAGCCCCAGCATTTT. Translation gives CATSREQINNQPQHF.

The chain is built from TRBV6-1 and TRBJ1-4; TRBD1 agrees at 7 bases. The germline V gene encodes CDR1 MNHNS and CDR2 SASEGT. After removal of 5 bases from V and 4 bases from J, the junction contained 4 bases not matched to a gene. The CDR3 loop spans 14 amino acids. CDR3 sequence: CASSTGDGNEKLFF. The CDR3 DNA reads TGTGCCAGCAGTACAGGGGATGGTAATGAAAAACTGTTTTTT.

The V call is TRBV28, the J call TRBJ2-1, with 8 bases lining up with TRBD2. This CDR3 has 16 amino acids. Germline values: CDR1 MDHEN, CDR2 SYDVKM. The ends lost 3 bases at V and 7 bases at J; junction bases unmatched: 11. Here the CDR3 DNA reads TGTGCCAGCAGTTTCTTGGACAGCGGGAGAGGGAATGAGCAGTTCTTC. It yields the protein CASSFLDSGRGNEQFF.